These 3 T cell receptor beta chains were all obtained from the same sample, sequenced in a study of T cells after yellow fever vaccination. TCRdb redid the calling of the 5' RACE reads with MiXCR, one entry per CDR3 protein. The sample includes some 560,000 distinct CDR3 sequences, roughly a sixth of them seen just once. This sample comprised PBMCs, obtained 5 to 6 days after the first yellow fever vaccination. These receptor sequences come from a man between 18 and 29 years old who received the YFV17D yellow fever vaccine.

This clonotype was counted only a few times. The rearrangement links TRBV6-2 or TRBV6-3 to TRBJ2-7, with D hard to call. The germline gives CDR1 MNHEY, CDR2 SVGEGT. Trimming removed 5 bases at V and 3 bases at J, with 17 bases between. The CDR3 extends over 15 amino acids. CDR3 region: CASSSVADVSYEQYF. In DNA form, the CDR3 reads TGTGCCAGCAGTAGTGTGGCAGACGTCAGCTACGAGCAGTACTTC.

This clonotype has more than one count but fewer than ten. The rearrangement links TRBV4-3 to TRBJ2-5; unclear D gene. From germline, CDR1 is LGHNA and CDR2 YSLEER. Trimming removed 5 bases from V and 3 bases from J, with 4 bases in between. This CDR3 comprises 11 residues. CDR3 coding DNA: TGCGCCAGCAGCAACGAAGAGACCCAGTACTTC. It encodes CASSNEETQYF.

This clonotype was counted only a few times. The chain combines TRBV11-1 with TRBJ2-6, with D tentatively TRBD1 (6 bases). V lost 5 bases and J lost 1, with 18 bases in between. CDR1 and CDR2 from the germline V gene are SGHAT and FQDESV (reference sequence). This CDR3 has 18 amino acids. The CDR3 nucleotides are TGTGCCAGCAGCGCCAGAACAGGGTACCCTTCTGGGGCCAACGTCCTGACTTTC. This encodes CASSARTGYPSGANVLTF.